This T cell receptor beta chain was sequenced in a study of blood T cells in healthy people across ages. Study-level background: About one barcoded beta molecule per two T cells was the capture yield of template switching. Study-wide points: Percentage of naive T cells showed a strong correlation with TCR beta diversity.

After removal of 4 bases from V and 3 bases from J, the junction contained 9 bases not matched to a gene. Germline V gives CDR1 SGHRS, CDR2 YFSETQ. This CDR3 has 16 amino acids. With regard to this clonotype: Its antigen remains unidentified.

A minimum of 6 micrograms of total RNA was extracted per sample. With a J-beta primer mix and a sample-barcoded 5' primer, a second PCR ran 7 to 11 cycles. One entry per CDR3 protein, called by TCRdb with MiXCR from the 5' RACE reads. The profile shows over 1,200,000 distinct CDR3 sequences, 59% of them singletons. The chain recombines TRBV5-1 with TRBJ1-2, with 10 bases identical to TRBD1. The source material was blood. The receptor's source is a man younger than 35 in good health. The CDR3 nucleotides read TGCGCCAGCAGCCGGGACAGGGGAGATGATGACTATGGCTACACCTTC. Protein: CASSRDRGDDDYGYTF.